The 30 T cell receptor beta chains presented below share a single source sample, sequenced in a study of blood T cell repertoires in COVID-19. Profiling relied on immunoSEQ multiplex PCR, and the TCRdb table lists in-frame clones only, not all of them. The sample lists approximately 170,000 clones, approximately 86% occurring once. Sequences were obtained from peripheral blood. The receptors were gathered from a man aged 60 to 75 who had recovered from COVID-19.

V is TRBV9 and J is TRBJ1-1, with no clear D. The CDR3 is 12 amino acids. CDR1 is SGDLS and CDR2 is YYNGEE in the germline V gene. Trimming took 4 bases from V and 11 from J, leaving 15 bases between them. CDR3 in DNA: TGTGCCAGCAGCCCAAATGCGGGGTGGGCTTTCTTT. Translation gives CASSPNAGWAFF. Supplemented by reference TRBV9 and TRBJ1-1, the full variable domain reads DSGVTQTPKHLITATGQRVTLRCSPRSGDLSVYWYQQSLDQGLQFLIQYYNGEERAKGNILERFSAQQFPDLHSELNLSSLELGDSALYFCASSPNAGWAFFGQGTRLTVV.

This clone was observed a single time. The CDR3 spells CASSLESGGAKTQYF. The CDR3 DNA sequence: TGTGCCAGCAGCTTAGAAAGCGGGGGGGCCAAGACCCAGTACTTC. This chain joins TRBV11-2 and TRBJ2-5; 10 nucleotides line up with TRBD2. In germline, CDR1 is SGHAT, CDR2 FQNNGV. Trimming cost V 0 bases and J 6 bases; bases outside gene matches: 4. The CDR3 sequence is 15 residues long.

The rearrangement uses TRBV7-2 and TRBJ2-3; tentative D call: TRBD1 (6 bases). The CDR3 has 16 amino acids. The ends were cut back, 2 bases at V and 2 bases at J, with 14 bases in the middle. Germline-derived CDR1 and CDR2 are SGHTA and FQGNSA. The CDR3: CASSLQGPGTTDTQYF. The CDR3 DNA reads as TGTGCCAGCAGCTTACAGGGGCCTGGGACCACAGATACGCAGTATTTT.

This clone was seen only once. The chain is built from TRBV18 and TRBJ2-7; D not certain. In germline, CDR1 is KGHSH, CDR2 LQKENI. The CDR3 is 13 residues long. Trimming took 2 bases from V and 4 from J, leaving 9 bases between them. The CDR3 protein is CASSPGPKYEQYF. The CDR3 DNA follows: TGTGCCAGCTCACCAGGGCCCAAATACGAGCAGTACTTC. Supplemented by reference TRBV18 and TRBJ2-7, the full variable domain reads NAGVMQNPRHLVRRRGQEARLRCSPMKGHSHVYWYRQLPEEGLKFMVYLQKENIIDESGMPKERFSAEFPKEGPSILRIQQVVRGDSAAYFCASSPGPKYEQYFGPGTRLTVT.

The CDR3 nucleotides are TGCGCCAGCAGCCAAGCCGGGAGGAACACTGAAGCTTTCTTT. Translated: CASSQAGRNTEAFF. The gene calls are TRBV4-3 and TRBJ1-1; no clear D gene. Germline CDR1 reads LGHNA; CDR2 reads YSLEER. The CDR3 length is 14 residues. The V gene lost 1 base and the J gene lost 1 base, with 7 bases spanning the gap.

The chain combines TRBV6-1 with TRBJ1-3, with D perhaps TRBD1 (6 bases). Germline V gene sequence: CDR1 MNHNS, CDR2 SASEGT. The CDR3 length is 16 residues. Trimming cost V 1 base and J 2 bases, with 12 bases left between them. CDR3 coding DNA: TGTGCCAGCAGTGAAGGAGGACAGCAAACTGGAAACACCATATATTTT. Encoded protein: CASSEGGQQTGNTIYF.

The chain has TRBV11-2 and TRBJ2-5; TRBD2 matches at 9 bases. Germline V lookup: CDR1 SGHAT, CDR2 FQNNGV. Losses at the gene ends were 6 bases for V and 5 bases for J; bases not matched to a gene: 7. This CDR3 spans 14 amino acids. CDR3 sequence reads: CASRLAGLQETQYF. CDR3 in DNA: TGTGCCAGCAGGCTAGCGGGGCTTCAGGAGACCCAGTACTTC.

The chain has TRBV19 and TRBJ2-4, with 9 bases fitting TRBD1. Germline values: CDR1 LNHDA, CDR2 SQIVND (reference sequence). There are 14 residues in the CDR3. Trimming removed 6 bases from V and 11 bases from J; junction bases left unmatched: 11. The CDR3 DNA follows: TGTGCCAGTAGCCCCGGACAGGGGAGTGCGGTTCAGTACTTC. It encodes CASSPGQGSAVQYF.

V is TRBV7-9 and J is TRBJ1-1; D uncertain. CDR1 SEHNR and CDR2 FQNEAQ come from the germline V gene (reference sequence). The ends were cut back, 0 bases at V and 0 bases at J, with 8 bases in the middle. CDR3 length: 15 amino acids. CDR3 sequence: CASSLAPGMNTEAFF. The CDR3 DNA follows: TGTGCCAGCAGCTTAGCTCCGGGGATGAACACTGAAGCTTTCTTT.

The chain couples TRBV2 to TRBJ1-1, with unresolved D. The V gene lost 2 bases and the J gene lost 4 bases, with 14 bases spanning the gap. This CDR3 comprises 15 residues. From germline, CDR1 is SNHLY and CDR2 FYNNEI. The CDR3, as DNA: TGTGCCAGCAGTGAATCCCCGCGTTACCTCACTGAAGCTTTCTTT. Translating gives CASSESPRYLTEAFF.

The J gene is TRBJ2-5, the V gene TRBV19; D is possibly TRBD2 (6 bases). The CDR3 is 14 residues long. Germline assignment: CDR1 LNHDA and CDR2 SQIVND (reference sequence). The germline V and J ends were trimmed by 3 bases and 5 bases, with 13 bases remaining between them. The CDR3 DNA is TGTGCCAGTAGTATGGAGGGCAGGGTCGAGACCCAGTACTTC. Amino acids: CASSMEGRVETQYF.

The CDR3 DNA sequence: TGTGCCAGCAGCTTCCCTTCCAGGGAAGCTTTCTTT. Residues: CASSFPSREAFF. The chain recombines TRBV7-8 with TRBJ1-1; D remains ambiguous. CDR1 is SGHVS and CDR2 is FQNEAQ in the germline V gene. This CDR3 spans 12 amino acids. V lost 3 bases and J 8 bases, leaving 10 bases between the germline ends.

The rearrangement uses TRBV7-9 and TRBJ1-1, with a weak D call TRBD1 (5 bases). Germline values: CDR1 SEHNR, CDR2 FQNEAQ (reference sequence). Trimming stripped 3 bases from V and 10 bases from J, with 9 bases between. The CDR3 runs to 11 residues. This chain's CDR3 is CASSLGLGAFF. CDR3 in DNA: TGTGCCAGCAGCTTGGGGCTGGGAGCTTTCTTT.

This clone was detected once. The V gene is TRBV6-2 or TRBV6-3, the J gene TRBJ1-6; 9 bases match TRBD1. The CDR3 totals 14 residues. V lost 4 bases, J lost 11 bases, and 6 bases stayed unmatched. The germline V gene has CDR1 MNHEY and CDR2 SVGEGT. The CDR3 reads CASSWGQGRTPLHF. CDR3 bases: TGTGCCAGCAGTTGGGGACAGGGAAGGACACCCCTCCACTTT.

This clone has ten or more counts. This chain links TRBV19 with TRBJ1-5; 10 bases agree with TRBD1. The junction had 10 bases not matched to a gene; V was cut back by 9 bases and J by 2 bases. This CDR3 contains 16 residues. Germline CDR1 is LNHDA and CDR2 is SQIVND (reference sequence). The CDR3 DNA follows: TGTGCCAGCAACGGACAGGGGGAAATGGGCAATCAGCCCCAGCATTTT. Amino acid sequence: CASNGQGEMGNQPQHF.

J is TRBJ1-1 and V is TRBV2; TRBD1 agrees at 7 bases. The CDR3 is made up of 16 amino acids. With V trimmed by 6 bases and J by 5 bases, 15 bases remained unmatched. CDR1 and CDR2 from the germline V gene are SNHLY and FYNNEI. CDR3 bases: TGTGCCAGCAGCGGCCAAGTAGGGGGCTGGGGGACTGAAGCTTTCTTT. Its translation is CASSGQVGGWGTEAFF.

The chain employs TRBV10-3 and TRBJ2-6; TRBD1 aligns across 7 bases. This CDR3 contains 18 residues. CDR1 ENHRY and CDR2 SYGVKD come from the germline V gene. The V segment lost 5 bases and the J segment 0 bases; nucleotides outside the gene matches: 10. The CDR3 nucleotides are TGTGCCATCAGTCTAGAAGGGACAGTAAACTCTGGGGCCAACGTCCTGACTTTC. It encodes CAISLEGTVNSGANVLTF.

The chain is built from TRBV19 and TRBJ2-2, with D hard to call. The germline V and J ends were trimmed by 5 bases and 4 bases, with 11 bases remaining between them. This CDR3 is 14 amino acids long. Germline V gives CDR1 LNHDA, CDR2 SQIVND (reference sequence). For the CDR3, the DNA is TGTGCCAGTAGTGTGCCCGCACTCACCGGGGAGCTGTTTTTT. It encodes CASSVPALTGELFF.

This chain connects TRBV18 to TRBJ2-7, with 8 bases aligning to TRBD1. The germline CDR1 and CDR2 sequences are KGHSH and LQKENI. The CDR3 has 13 residues. Losses at the gene ends were 4 bases for V and 5 bases for J; bases not matched to a gene: 4. DNA for the CDR3: TGTGCCAGCTCACTACAGGGGGGAGACGAGCAGTACTTC. Its protein is CASSLQGGDEQYF.

The chain combines TRBV7-2 with TRBJ1-1; D gene uncertain. This CDR3 has 15 amino acids. Per the germline V gene, CDR1 is SGHTA and CDR2 is FQGNSA. V lost 5 bases to trimming and J lost 5 bases, with 18 bases between them. CDR3 in DNA: TGTGCCAGCAGCGCCGCATCCGGGTGGTGGACTGAAGCTTTCTTT. The encoded protein is CASSAASGWWTEAFF.

This chain uses TRBV29-1 with TRBJ1-3; no clear D gene. Germline lookup yields CDR1 SQVTM and CDR2 ANQGSEA. V was cut by 0 bases and J by 3 bases, with 9 bases left in between. The CDR3 runs to 14 residues. In nucleotides, the CDR3 is TGCAGCGTTGAAGAGGGCTCTCTTGGAAACACCATATATTTT. Its protein product is CSVEEGSLGNTIYF.

This chain connects TRBV25-1 to TRBJ1-2; 11 nucleotides match TRBD1. CDR3 length: 15 amino acids. J gave up 2 bases and V 2 bases, and 1 base lay outside the gene matches. Germline V lookup: CDR1 MGHDK, CDR2 SYGVNS. This chain's CDR3 is CASSERTGGNYGYTF. In DNA, the CDR3 is TGTGCCAGCAGTGAAAGGACAGGGGGCAACTATGGCTACACCTTC.

The genes are TRBV13 and TRBJ1-2, with TRBD1 matching 9 bases. The length of the CDR3 is 15 residues. Losses at the gene ends were 3 bases for V and 3 bases for J; bases not matched to a gene: 5. Germline CDR1 is PRHDT and CDR2 is FYEKMQ (reference sequence). The DNA of the CDR3 is TGTGCCAGCAGCTTTCCGGGACAGGGCGACTATGGCTACACCTTC. Protein sequence: CASSFPGQGDYGYTF.

This rearrangement joins TRBV3-1 (or the pseudogene TRBV3-2) to TRBJ2-2; D possibly corresponds to TRBD2 (5 bases). V was cut by 1 base and J by 7 bases, with 7 bases left in between. The V gene's germline CDR1 is LGHDT and CDR2 YNNKEL (reference sequence). The CDR3 contains 13 residues. CDR3: CASSQATIGELFF. The DNA of the CDR3 is TGTGCCAGCAGCCAAGCGACTATCGGGGAGCTGTTTTTT.

The rearrangement uses TRBV5-1 and TRBJ2-2; tentatively, D is TRBD1 (6 bases). Germline V gene data show CDR1 as SGHRS and CDR2 as YFSETQ. The CDR3 sequence is 16 residues long. V was pared by 4 bases and J by 2 bases, with 15 bases between. CDR3 region: CASSPAGTLNTGELFF. The CDR3 bases are TGCGCCAGCAGCCCGGCCGGGACACTAAACACCGGGGAGCTGTTTTTT.

The chain joins TRBV10-3 to TRBJ2-5, with D possibly matching TRBD1 (5 bases). This CDR3 spans 15 amino acids. Germline values: CDR1 ENHRY, CDR2 SYGVKD. V lost 0 bases and J 4 bases, leaving 12 bases between the germline ends. The CDR3, as DNA: TGTGCCATCAGTGAGTCGACAACAGGACGAGAGACCCAGTACTTC. Protein: CAISESTTGRETQYF.

The J gene is TRBJ1-1, the V gene TRBV27, with TRBD1 matching over 7 bases. The CDR3 is 15 amino acids. With 4 bases clipped from V and 5 bases from J, the junction kept 10 bases outside the gene matches. The germline V gene has CDR1 MNHEY and CDR2 SMNVEV (reference sequence). The CDR3 DNA sequence: TGTGCCAGCAGTTCGAGGGGGCGGGTTTCGACTGAAGCTTTCTTT. It yields the protein CASSSRGRVSTEAFF.

This chain links TRBV20-1 with TRBJ1-1, with no clear D. Germline V gives CDR1 DFQATT, CDR2 SNEGSKA (reference sequence). Trimming left V 3 bases short and J 3 bases short, with 14 bases between. CDR3 length: 14 amino acids. CDR3 residues: CSASFSGGHTEAFF. Written as DNA, the CDR3 is TGCAGTGCTAGTTTTTCAGGAGGGCACACTGAAGCTTTCTTT.

Only one count was recorded for this clone. V gene TRBV7-2 combines with J gene TRBJ2-1; 7 bases are shared with TRBD1. V gave up 4 bases and J gave up 7 bases; unmatched junction bases: 7. Germline loops: CDR1 SGHTA, CDR2 FQGNSA. The CDR3 runs 14 residues. The CDR3 nucleotides read TGTGCCAGCAGCTGGGGACAGATCGGAAATGAGCAGTTCTTC. Protein sequence: CASSWGQIGNEQFF.

In its sample, this clone was seen once. The V gene is TRBV5-4, the J gene TRBJ1-4, with TRBD1 matching over 7 bases. Germline CDR1 is SGHNT and CDR2 is YYREEE (reference sequence). The CDR3 runs to 17 residues. With 1 base clipped from V and 0 bases from J, the junction kept 6 bases outside the gene matches. In DNA form, the CDR3 reads TGTGCCAGCAGCTTGTCTCCAGGGGGAGCAACTAATGAAAAACTGTTTTTT. Amino acid sequence: CASSLSPGGATNEKLFF.